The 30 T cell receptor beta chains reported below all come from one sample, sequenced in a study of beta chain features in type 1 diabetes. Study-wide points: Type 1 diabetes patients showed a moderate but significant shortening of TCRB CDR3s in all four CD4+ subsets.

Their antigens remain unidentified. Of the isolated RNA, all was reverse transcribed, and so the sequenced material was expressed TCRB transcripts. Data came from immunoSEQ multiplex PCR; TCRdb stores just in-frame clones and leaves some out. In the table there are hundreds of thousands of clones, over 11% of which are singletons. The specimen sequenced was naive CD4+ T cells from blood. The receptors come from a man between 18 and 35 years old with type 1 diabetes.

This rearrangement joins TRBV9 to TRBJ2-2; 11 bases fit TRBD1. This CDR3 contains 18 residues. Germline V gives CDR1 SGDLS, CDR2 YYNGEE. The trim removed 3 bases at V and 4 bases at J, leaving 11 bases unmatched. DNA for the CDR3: TGTGCCAGCAGCGCCCGAGGCGGGACAGGGGGAACCACCGGGGAGCTGTTTTTT. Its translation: CASSARGGTGGTTGELFF.

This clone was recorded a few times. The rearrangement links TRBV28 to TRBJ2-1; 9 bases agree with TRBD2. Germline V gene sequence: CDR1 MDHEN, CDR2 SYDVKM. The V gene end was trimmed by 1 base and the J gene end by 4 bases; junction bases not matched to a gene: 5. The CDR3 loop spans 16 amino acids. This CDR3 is CASSLLRLAVYNEQFF. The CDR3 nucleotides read TGTGCCAGCAGTTTATTACGACTAGCGGTTTACAATGAGCAGTTCTTC.

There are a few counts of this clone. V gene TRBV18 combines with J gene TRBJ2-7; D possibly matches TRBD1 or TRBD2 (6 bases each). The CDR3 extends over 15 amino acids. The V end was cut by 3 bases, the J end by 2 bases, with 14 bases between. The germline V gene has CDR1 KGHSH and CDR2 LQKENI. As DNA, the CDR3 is TGTGCCAGCTCACCCCCCAGTAGGGGGGCCTACGAGCAGTACTTC. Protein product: CASSPPSRGAYEQYF.

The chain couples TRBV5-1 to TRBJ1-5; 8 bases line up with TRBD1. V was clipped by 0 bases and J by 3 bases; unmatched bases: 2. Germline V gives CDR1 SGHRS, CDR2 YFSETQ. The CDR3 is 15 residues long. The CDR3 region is CASSLGQGNNQPQHF. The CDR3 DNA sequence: TGCGCCAGCAGCTTGGGACAGGGGAACAATCAGCCCCAGCATTTT.

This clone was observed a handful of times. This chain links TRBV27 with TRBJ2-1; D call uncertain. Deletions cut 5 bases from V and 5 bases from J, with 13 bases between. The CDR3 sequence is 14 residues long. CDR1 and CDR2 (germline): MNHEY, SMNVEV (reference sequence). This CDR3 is CASSVWTQDNEQFF. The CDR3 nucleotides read TGTGCCAGCAGTGTATGGACGCAGGACAATGAGCAGTTCTTC.

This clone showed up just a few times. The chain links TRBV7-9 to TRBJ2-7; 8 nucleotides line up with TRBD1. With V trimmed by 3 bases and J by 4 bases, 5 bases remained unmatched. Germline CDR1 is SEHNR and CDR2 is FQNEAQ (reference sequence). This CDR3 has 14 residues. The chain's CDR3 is CASSLTGDPYEQYF. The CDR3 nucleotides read TGTGCCAGCAGCTTGACAGGGGATCCGTACGAGCAGTACTTC.

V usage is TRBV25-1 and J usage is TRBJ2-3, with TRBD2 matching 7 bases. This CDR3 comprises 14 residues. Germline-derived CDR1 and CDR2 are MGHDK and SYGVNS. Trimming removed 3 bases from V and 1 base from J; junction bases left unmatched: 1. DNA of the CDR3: TGTGCCAGCAGTGAGACTAGCCGCACAGATACGCAGTATTTT. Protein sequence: CASSETSRTDTQYF.

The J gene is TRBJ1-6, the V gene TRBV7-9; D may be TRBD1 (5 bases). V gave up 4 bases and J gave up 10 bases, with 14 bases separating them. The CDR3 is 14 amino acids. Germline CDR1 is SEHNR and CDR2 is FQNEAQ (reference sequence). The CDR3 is CASSSQGGYSPLHF. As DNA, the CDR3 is TGTGCCAGCAGCTCTCAGGGTGGTTACTCACCCCTCCACTTT.

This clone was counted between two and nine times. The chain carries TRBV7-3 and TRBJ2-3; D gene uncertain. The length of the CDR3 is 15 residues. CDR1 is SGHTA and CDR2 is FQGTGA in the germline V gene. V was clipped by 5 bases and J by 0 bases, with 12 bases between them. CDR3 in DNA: TGTGCCAGCAGCCCCTCCCGGGTTAGCACAGATACGCAGTATTTT. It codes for CASSPSRVSTDTQYF.

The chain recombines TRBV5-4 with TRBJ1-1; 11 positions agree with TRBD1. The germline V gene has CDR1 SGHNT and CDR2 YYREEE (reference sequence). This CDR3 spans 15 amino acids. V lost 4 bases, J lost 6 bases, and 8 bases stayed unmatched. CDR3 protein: CASSLGGQGGPEAFF. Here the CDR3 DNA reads TGTGCCAGCAGCCTTGGGGGACAGGGGGGTCCTGAAGCTTTCTTT.

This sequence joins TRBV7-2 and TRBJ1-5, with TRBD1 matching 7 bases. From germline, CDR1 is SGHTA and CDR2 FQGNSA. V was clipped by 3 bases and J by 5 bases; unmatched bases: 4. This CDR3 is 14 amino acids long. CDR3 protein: CASSLGQSYQPQHF. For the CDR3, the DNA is TGTGCCAGCAGCTTGGGACAGAGCTATCAGCCCCAGCATTTT.

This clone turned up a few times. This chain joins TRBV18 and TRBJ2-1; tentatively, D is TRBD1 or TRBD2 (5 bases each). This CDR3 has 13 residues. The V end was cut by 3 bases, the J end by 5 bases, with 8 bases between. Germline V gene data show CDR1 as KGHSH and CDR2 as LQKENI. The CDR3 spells CASSPGTHNEQFF. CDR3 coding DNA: TGTGCCAGCTCACCCGGGACCCACAATGAGCAGTTCTTC.

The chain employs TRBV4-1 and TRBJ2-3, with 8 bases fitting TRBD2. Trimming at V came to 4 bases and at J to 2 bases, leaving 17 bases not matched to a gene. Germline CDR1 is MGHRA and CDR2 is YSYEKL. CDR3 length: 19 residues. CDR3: CASSPRKGASGGPTDTQYF. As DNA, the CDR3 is TGCGCCAGCAGCCCAAGAAAAGGGGCCAGCGGGGGTCCCACAGATACGCAGTATTTT.

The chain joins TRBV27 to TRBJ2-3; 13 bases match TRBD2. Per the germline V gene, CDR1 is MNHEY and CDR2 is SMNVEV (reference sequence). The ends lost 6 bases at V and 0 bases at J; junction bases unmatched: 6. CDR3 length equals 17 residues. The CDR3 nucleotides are TGTGCCAGCAGATACCGACTAGCGGGAGGCAGCACAGATACGCAGTATTTT. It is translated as CASRYRLAGGSTDTQYF.

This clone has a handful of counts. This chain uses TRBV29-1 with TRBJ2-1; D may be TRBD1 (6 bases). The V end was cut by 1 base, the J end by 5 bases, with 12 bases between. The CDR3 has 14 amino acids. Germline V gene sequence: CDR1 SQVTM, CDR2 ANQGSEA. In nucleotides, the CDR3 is TGCAGCGTTGAAGGAAGGACAGTACACAATGAGCAGTTCTTC. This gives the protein CSVEGRTVHNEQFF.

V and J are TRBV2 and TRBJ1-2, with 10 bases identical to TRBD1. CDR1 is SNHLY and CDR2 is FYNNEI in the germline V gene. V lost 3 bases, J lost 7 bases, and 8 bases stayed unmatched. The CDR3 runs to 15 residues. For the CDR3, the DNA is TGTGCCAGCAGTGATAAGGGACAGGGGATTGTTGGCTACACCTTC. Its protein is CASSDKGQGIVGYTF.

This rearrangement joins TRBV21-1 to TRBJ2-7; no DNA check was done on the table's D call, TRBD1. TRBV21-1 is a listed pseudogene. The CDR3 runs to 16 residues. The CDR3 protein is CASSLTRGQARNEQYF. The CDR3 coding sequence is TGTGCCAGCAGCTTAACTAGGGGACAGGCTCGGAACGAGCAGTACTTC.

Here the CDR3 DNA reads TGTGCCAGCAGTTACGCGGGGGAGAACACCGGGGAGCTGTTTTTT. This codes for CASSYAGENTGELFF. The chain employs TRBV6-7 and TRBJ2-2, with 7 positions matching TRBD2. TRBV6-7 is marked as an open reading frame, function uncertain. V shed 2 bases and J 1 base; nucleotides not matched to a gene: 1. The CDR3 is 15 amino acids.

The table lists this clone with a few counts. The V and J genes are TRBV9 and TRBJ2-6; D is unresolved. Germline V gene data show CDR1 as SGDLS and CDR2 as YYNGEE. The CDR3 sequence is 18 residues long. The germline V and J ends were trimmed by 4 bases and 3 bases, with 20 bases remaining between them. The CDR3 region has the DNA TGTGCCAGCAGCCTCTACTACTTACCTGGGAATGGGGCCAACGTCCTGACTTTC. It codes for CASSLYYLPGNGANVLTF.

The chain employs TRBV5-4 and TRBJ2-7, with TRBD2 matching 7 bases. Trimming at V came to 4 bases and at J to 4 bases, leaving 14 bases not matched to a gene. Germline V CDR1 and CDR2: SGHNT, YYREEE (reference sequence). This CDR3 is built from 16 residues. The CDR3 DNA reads TGTGCCAGCAGCCCGGGGATGCAGGGAGGGGAATACGAGCAGTACTTC. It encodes CASSPGMQGGEYEQYF.

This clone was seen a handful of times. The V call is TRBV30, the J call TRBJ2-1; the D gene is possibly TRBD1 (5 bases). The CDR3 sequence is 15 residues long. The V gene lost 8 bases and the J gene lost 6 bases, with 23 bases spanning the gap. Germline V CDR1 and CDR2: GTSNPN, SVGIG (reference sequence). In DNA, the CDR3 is TGTGCCCGCCAGGTCAGGGCTTCCCGGGTCAATGAGCAGTTCTTC. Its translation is CARQVRASRVNEQFF. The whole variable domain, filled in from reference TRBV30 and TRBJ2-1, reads SQTIHQWPATLVQPVGSPLSLECTVEGTSNPNLYWYRQAAGRGLQLLFYSVGIGQISSEVPQNLSASRPQDRQFILSSKKLLLSDSGFYLCARQVRASRVNEQFFGPGTRLTVL.

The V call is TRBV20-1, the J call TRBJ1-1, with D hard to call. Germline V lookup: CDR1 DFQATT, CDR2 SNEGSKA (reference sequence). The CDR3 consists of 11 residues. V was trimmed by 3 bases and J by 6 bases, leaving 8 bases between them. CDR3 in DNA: TGCAGTGCTAGGGGCTCTGCTGAAGCTTTCTTT. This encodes CSARGSAEAFF.

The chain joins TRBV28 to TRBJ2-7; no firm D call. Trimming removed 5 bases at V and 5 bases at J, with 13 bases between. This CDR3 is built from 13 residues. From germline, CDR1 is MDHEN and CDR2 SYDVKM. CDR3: CASSDSVRDEQYF. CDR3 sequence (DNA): TGTGCCAGCAGTGACTCCGTCCGGGACGAGCAGTACTTC.

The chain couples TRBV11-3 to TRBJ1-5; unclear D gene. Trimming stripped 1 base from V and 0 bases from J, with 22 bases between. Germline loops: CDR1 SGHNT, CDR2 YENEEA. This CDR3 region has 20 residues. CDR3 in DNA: TGTGCCAGCAGCTTAGGTATGTTTCAGGACTGCCGCTATAGCAATCAGCCCCAGCATTTT. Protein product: CASSLGMFQDCRYSNQPQHF.

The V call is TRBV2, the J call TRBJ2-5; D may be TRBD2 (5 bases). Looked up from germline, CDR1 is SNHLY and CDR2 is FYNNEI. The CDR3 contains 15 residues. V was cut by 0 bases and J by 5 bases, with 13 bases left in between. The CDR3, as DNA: TGTGCCAGCAGTGAAGCCTTGGGTCCGGGGGAGACCCAGTACTTC. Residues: CASSEALGPGETQYF.

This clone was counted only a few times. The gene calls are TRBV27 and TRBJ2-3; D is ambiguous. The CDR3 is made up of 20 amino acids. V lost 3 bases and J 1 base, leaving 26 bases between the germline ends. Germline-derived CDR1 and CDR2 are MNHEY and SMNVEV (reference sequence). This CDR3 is CASSFRPRSGLAMGTDTQYF. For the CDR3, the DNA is TGTGCCAGCAGTTTCCGACCCCGCAGTGGGCTCGCCATGGGCACAGATACGCAGTATTTT.

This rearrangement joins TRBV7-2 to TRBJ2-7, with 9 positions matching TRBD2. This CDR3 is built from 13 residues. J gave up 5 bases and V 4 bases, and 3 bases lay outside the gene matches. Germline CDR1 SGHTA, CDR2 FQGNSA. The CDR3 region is CASSWLAGDEQYF. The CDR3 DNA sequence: TGTGCCAGCAGCTGGTTAGCGGGGGACGAGCAGTACTTC. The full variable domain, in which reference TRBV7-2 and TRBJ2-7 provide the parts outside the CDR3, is GAGVSQSPSNKVTEKGKDVELRCDPISGHTALYWYRQSLGQGLEFLIYFQGNSAPDKSGLPSDRFSAERTGGSVSTLTIQRTQQEDSAVYLCASSWLAGDEQYFGPGTRLTVT.

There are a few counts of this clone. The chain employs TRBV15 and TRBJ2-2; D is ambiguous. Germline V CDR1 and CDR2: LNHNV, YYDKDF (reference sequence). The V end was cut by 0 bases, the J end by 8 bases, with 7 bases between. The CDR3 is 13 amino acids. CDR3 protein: CATSRDIGGELFF. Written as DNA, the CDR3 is TGTGCCACCAGCAGAGATATCGGGGGGGAGCTGTTTTTT.

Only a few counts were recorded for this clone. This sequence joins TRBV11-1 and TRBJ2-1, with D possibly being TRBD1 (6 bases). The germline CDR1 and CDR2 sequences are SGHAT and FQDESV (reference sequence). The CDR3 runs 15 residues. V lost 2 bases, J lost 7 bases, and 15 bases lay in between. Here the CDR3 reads CASSLLQGTMNEQFF. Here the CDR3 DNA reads TGTGCCAGCAGCTTACTACAGGGAACTATGAATGAGCAGTTCTTC.

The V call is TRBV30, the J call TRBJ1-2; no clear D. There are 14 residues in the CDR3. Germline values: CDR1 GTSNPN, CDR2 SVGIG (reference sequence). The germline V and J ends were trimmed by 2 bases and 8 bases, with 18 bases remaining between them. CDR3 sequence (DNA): TGTGCCTGGAGTCCCCTCCCGTGGGGAGGCGGCTACACCTTC. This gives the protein CAWSPLPWGGGYTF.